This T cell receptor (beta chain) came from a study of technical replicates of blood from a handful of donors. The ends lost 4 bases at V and 5 bases at J; junction bases unmatched: 18. CDR1 SGHRS and CDR2 YFSETQ come from the germline V gene. The CDR3 sequence is 18 residues long. Some clones are missing from TCRdb's copy, which holds only in-frame ones; the method was immunoSEQ multiplex PCR. Of about 80,000 clones in the sample, around 97% were seen once. The TCR was taken from a human donor in good health. The V call is TRBV5-1, the J call TRBJ1-1; TRBD1 aligns across 9 bases. The sample comprised T cells isolated from PBMCs. CDR3 loop: CASSTLGGDRVMWTEAFF. The CDR3 DNA follows: TGCGCCAGCAGCACACTAGGCGGGGACAGGGTTATGTGGACTGAAGCTTTCTTT.